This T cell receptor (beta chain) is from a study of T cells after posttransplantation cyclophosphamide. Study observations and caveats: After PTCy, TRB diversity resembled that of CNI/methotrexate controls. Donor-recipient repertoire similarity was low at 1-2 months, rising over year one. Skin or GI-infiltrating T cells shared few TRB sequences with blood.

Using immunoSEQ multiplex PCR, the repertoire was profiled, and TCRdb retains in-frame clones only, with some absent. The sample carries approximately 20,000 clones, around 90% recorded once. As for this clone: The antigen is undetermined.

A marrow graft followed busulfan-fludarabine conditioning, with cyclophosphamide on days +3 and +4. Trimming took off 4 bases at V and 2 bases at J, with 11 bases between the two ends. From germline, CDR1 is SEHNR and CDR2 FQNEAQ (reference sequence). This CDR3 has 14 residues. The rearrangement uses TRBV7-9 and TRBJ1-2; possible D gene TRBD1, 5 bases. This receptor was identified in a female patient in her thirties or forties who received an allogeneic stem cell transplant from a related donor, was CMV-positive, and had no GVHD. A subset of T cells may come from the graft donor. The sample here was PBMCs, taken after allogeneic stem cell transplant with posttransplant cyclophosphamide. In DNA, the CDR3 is TGTGCCAGCAGCTATATCGGGGGGAACTATGGCTACACCTTC. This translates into CASSYIGGNYGYTF.